One and the same sample provided the 5 T cell receptor beta chains below, sequenced in a study of ipilimumab plus nivolumab after autologous stem cell transplantation. Clones were sequenced by immunoSEQ multiplex PCR, and TCRdb holds only the in-frame ones, with some missing. This table holds about 13,000 clones, around 78% found once. The starting material was PBMCs, obtained in a trial of ipilimumab plus nivolumab as post-transplant consolidation. These receptors were collected from a male donor with diffuse large B-cell lymphoma.

The J gene is TRBJ2-7, the V gene TRBV2; 8 nucleotides agree with TRBD1. The trim removed 4 bases at V and 0 bases at J, leaving 8 bases unmatched. CDR3 size: 16 residues. In germline, CDR1 is SNHLY, CDR2 FYNNEI. The DNA for the CDR3 is TGTGCCAGCAGTGCCCCTAGGGACAGGCCCTCCTACGAGCAGTACTTC. Encoded protein: CASSAPRDRPSYEQYF.

The chain is built from TRBV2 and TRBJ2-5; no clear D gene. This CDR3 has 14 amino acids. V lost 4 bases, J lost 2 bases, and 11 bases lay in between. CDR1 and CDR2 (germline): SNHLY, FYNNEI. The CDR3 loop is CASSGPGSQETQYF. In nucleotides, the CDR3 is TGTGCCAGCAGTGGCCCGGGTTCGCAAGAGACCCAGTACTTC.

This clone was seen a handful of times. The CDR3 sequence: CASSLSGNQETQYF. In nucleotides, the CDR3 is TGTGCCAGCAGCTTGAGCGGAAACCAAGAGACCCAGTACTTC. The V and J genes are TRBV7-9 and TRBJ2-5; D is perhaps TRBD2 (5 bases). This CDR3 spans 14 amino acids. Germline assignment: CDR1 SEHNR and CDR2 FQNEAQ (reference sequence). The ends were cut back, 3 bases at V and 0 bases at J, with 8 bases in the middle. The variable domain in full, completed from reference TRBV7-9 and TRBJ2-5, reads DTGVSQNPRHKITKRGQNVTFRCDPISEHNRLYWYRQTLGQGPEFLTYFQNEAQLEKSRLLSDRFSAERPKGSFSTLEIQRTEQGDSAMYLCASSLSGNQETQYFGPGTRLLVL.

The chain combines TRBV7-2 with TRBJ1-1, with D perhaps matching TRBD1 (5 bases). From germline, CDR1 is SGHTA and CDR2 FQGNSA. V was trimmed by 0 bases and J by 0 bases, leaving 8 bases between them. The CDR3 length is 15 residues. The CDR3 region has the DNA TGTGCCAGCAGCTTAGCGAGCAGGGTGAACACTGAAGCTTTCTTT. It encodes CASSLASRVNTEAFF. The full variable domain, completed using reference TRBV7-2 and TRBJ1-1, is GAGVSQSPSNKVTEKGKDVELRCDPISGHTALYWYRQSLGQGLEFLIYFQGNSAPDKSGLPSDRFSAERTGGSVSTLTIQRTQQEDSAVYLCASSLASRVNTEAFFGQGTRLTVV.

The V and J genes are TRBV11-2 and TRBJ2-1, with TRBD2 matching over 10 bases. The CDR3 runs to 17 residues. Germline V lookup: CDR1 SGHAT, CDR2 FQNNGV. Trimming at V came to 1 base and at J to 6 bases, leaving 9 bases not matched to a gene. The CDR3 DNA reads as TGTGCCAGCAGCTTAGGCACAGCGGGAGGGGCGGTCAATGAGCAGTTCTTC. Translating it yields CASSLGTAGGAVNEQFF.